This T cell receptor beta chain was captured by sequencing in a study of shared clonotypes between healthy human individuals. This clone came up a few times. Deep-level assay runs were performed. PBMC DNA, left unsorted, was sequenced on ten immunoSEQ deep assay plates. Per the authors' pipeline: Sequence data from immunoSEQ were junction-only and lacked quality scores; consequently, filtering differed. Libraries were prepared by immunoSEQ multiplex PCR; TCRdb keeps only in-frame clonotypes and omits some of them. That table gives V, J and clone size, and the DNA gave D and trimming. The sample includes about 490,000 clones, roughly 80% of them seen just once. Trimming pared 1 base from V and 1 base from J, leaving 13 bases between. The CDR3 extends over 16 amino acids. The germline gives CDR1 SGDLS, CDR2 YYNGEE. For unsorted samples, genomic DNA was extracted from tens of millions of PBMCs.

The source material was PBMCs. This TCR came from a woman aged 40-49 years in good health. Some clones in this sample may be carry-over from other donors' samples. The rearrangement joins TRBV9 to TRBJ2-3, with D possibly TRBD2 on 6 matching bases. In nucleotides, the CDR3 is TGTGCCAGCAGCGTAATGCAGGGAGGAGGCACAGATACGCAGTATTTT. Residues: CASSVMQGGGTDTQYF.